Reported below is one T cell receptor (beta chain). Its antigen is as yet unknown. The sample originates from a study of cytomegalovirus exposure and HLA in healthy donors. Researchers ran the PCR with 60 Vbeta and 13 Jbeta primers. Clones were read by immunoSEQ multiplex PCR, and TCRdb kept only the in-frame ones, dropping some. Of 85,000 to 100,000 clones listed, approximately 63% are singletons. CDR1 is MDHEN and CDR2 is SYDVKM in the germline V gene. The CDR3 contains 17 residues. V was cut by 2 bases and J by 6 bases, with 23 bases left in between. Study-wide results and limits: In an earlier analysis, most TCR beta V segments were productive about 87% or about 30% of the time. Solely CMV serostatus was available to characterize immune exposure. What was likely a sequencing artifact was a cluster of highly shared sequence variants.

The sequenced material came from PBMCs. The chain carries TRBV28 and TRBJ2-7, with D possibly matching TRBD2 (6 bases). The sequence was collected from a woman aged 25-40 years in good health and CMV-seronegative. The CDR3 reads CASSLGIGGVRRGEQYF. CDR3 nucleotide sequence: TGTGCCAGCAGTTTAGGAATCGGGGGAGTTCGACGAGGCGAGCAGTACTTC.